A single sample is the source of the 8 T cell receptor beta chains below, sequenced in a study of CD8+ T cells in alopecia areata. In each case, RNA was isolated and then reverse transcribed into cDNA as the sequencing template. Produced via immunoSEQ multiplex PCR; TCRdb's table is partial and in-frame only. The table shows fewer than 150,000 clones, with around 60% occurring only once. The sequenced sample was CD4+ T cells sorted from blood, obtained at week 0. These TCRs come from a human donor with alopecia areata.

The sample holds many counts of this clone. CDR3 in DNA: TGTGCCAGCAGCTCGGGACTTATGAACACTGAAGCTTTCTTT. It yields the protein CASSSGLMNTEAFF. The rearrangement links TRBV7-9 to TRBJ1-1; D may be TRBD1 (5 bases). V was trimmed by 4 bases and J by 0 bases, leaving 9 bases between them. Germline values: CDR1 SEHNR, CDR2 FQNEAQ (reference sequence). CDR3 size: 14 residues.

This clone was seen only a few times. The rearrangement joins TRBV2 to TRBJ1-1, with 7 positions matching TRBD1. Germline V CDR1 and CDR2: SNHLY, FYNNEI. This CDR3 contains 15 residues. V shed 4 bases and J 4 bases; nucleotides not matched to a gene: 9. The CDR3 reads CASSVMTGRGTEAFF. CDR3 bases: TGTGCCAGCAGTGTGATGACAGGGCGTGGCACTGAAGCTTTCTTT.

The V and J genes are TRBV5-1 and TRBJ2-7, with TRBD1 matching over 8 bases. Germline-derived CDR1 and CDR2 are SGHRS and YFSETQ. After removal of 2 bases from V and 7 bases from J, the junction contained 2 bases not matched to a gene. The CDR3 runs 12 residues. The CDR3, as DNA: TGCGCCAGCAGCTTACAGGGGGAAGAGCAGTACTTC. This encodes CASSLQGEEQYF.

This clone was counted a few times. The gene calls are TRBV5-6 and TRBJ2-5, with D tentatively TRBD1 (6 bases). CDR1 and CDR2 from the germline V gene are SGHDT and YYEEEE. Trimming took 4 bases from V and 1 from J, leaving 8 bases between them. The CDR3 loop spans 13 amino acids. CDR3 amino acids: CASSRDTQETQYF. The CDR3 DNA sequence: TGTGCCAGCAGCCGGGACACCCAAGAGACCCAGTACTTC.

This rearrangement joins TRBV6-5 to TRBJ1-5; the D is unclear. This CDR3 is built from 15 residues. CDR1 and CDR2 (germline): MNHEY, SVGAGI. Trimming took 0 bases from V and 7 from J, leaving 13 bases between them. The CDR3: CASSYSISYPQPQHF. The CDR3 nucleotides are TGTGCCAGCAGTTACTCGATTTCGTATCCCCAGCCCCAGCATTTT.

The V call is TRBV7-8, the J call TRBJ1-4; 7 positions match TRBD1. V was clipped by 2 bases and J by 5 bases; unmatched bases: 14. This CDR3 region has 18 residues. Looked up from germline, CDR1 is SGHVS and CDR2 is FQNEAQ. The CDR3 loop reads CASSLQYGRAGGNEKLFF. CDR3 DNA: TGTGCCAGCAGCTTACAGTACGGGCGGGCAGGGGGAAATGAAAAACTGTTTTTT.

The rearrangement uses TRBV7-7 and TRBJ2-2; TRBD2 matches at 8 bases. Germline CDR1 and CDR2: SSHAT and FNYEAQ (reference sequence). CDR3 length: 17 residues. V dropped 1 base and J dropped 0; count of bases not matched to a gene: 4. The CDR3, as DNA: TGTGCCAGCAGCTTAGAGGCCGGGGGGGCGAACACCGGGGAGCTGTTTTTT. Its translation is CASSLEAGGANTGELFF.

The J gene is TRBJ1-1, the V gene TRBV30, with D maybe TRBD1 (6 bases). The CDR3 covers 15 residues. The V gene lost 2 bases and the J gene lost 1 base, with 14 bases spanning the gap. Germline V gives CDR1 GTSNPN, CDR2 SVGIG (reference sequence). This chain's CDR3 is CAWSISTGRNTEAFF. In DNA, the CDR3 is TGTGCCTGGAGTATATCGACAGGACGGAACACTGAAGCTTTCTTT.